This TCR beta chain emerged from a study of blood T cells in healthy people across ages. This clonotype was picked up many times. The germline CDR1 and CDR2 sequences are MNHNY and SVGAGI (reference sequence). The germline V and J ends were trimmed by 6 bases and 0 bases, with 18 bases remaining between them. The CDR3 loop spans 16 amino acids. A second PCR of about 6 to 11 cycles used a sample-barcoded 5' primer and a J-beta primer mix. MiXCR, run by TCRdb on the 5' RACE reads, gives a single entry per CDR3 protein. The repertoire holds just under 900,000 distinct CDR3 sequences, under 35% seen once, with 17% in the top ten.

This clonotype was sampled from a woman older than 75 in good health. The sample comprised blood. The chain combines TRBV6-6 with TRBJ2-7; no clear D gene. CDR3 in amino acids: CASSPPLGPSSYEQYF. CDR3 nucleotides: TGTGCCAGCAGCCCACCCTTAGGGCCTAGCTCCTACGAGCAGTACTTC.